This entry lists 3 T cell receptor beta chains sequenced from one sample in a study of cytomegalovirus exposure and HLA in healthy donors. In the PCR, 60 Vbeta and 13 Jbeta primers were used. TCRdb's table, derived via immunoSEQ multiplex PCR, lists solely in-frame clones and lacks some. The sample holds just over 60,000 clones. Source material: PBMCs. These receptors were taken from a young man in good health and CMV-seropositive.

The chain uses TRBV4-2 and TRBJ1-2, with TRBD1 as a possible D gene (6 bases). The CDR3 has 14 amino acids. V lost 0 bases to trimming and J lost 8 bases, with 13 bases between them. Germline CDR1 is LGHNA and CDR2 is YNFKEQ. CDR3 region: CASSQEGGARGYTF. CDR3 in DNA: TGTGCCAGCAGCCAAGAGGGGGGGGCTCGGGGCTACACCTTC.

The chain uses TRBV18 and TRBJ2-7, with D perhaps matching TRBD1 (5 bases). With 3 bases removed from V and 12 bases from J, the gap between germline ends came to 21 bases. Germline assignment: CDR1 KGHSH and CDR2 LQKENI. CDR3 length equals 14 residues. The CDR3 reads CASSPEQESTPAYF. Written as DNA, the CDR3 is TGTGCCAGCTCACCCGAACAGGAGTCTACACCGGCGTACTTC.

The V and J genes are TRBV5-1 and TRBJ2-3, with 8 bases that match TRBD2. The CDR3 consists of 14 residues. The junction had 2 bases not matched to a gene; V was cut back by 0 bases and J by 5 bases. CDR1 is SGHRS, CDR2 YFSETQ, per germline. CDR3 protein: CASSLALAGDTQYF. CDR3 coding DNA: TGCGCCAGCAGCTTGGCGCTAGCGGGAGATACGCAGTATTTT. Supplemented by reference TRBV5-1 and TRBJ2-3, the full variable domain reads KAGVTQTPRYLIKTRGQQVTLSCSPISGHRSVSWYQQTPGQGLQFLFEYFSETQRNKGNFPGRFSGRQFSNSRSEMNVSTLELGDSALYLCASSLALAGDTQYFGPGTRLTVL.